This T cell receptor (beta chain) came from a study of T-cell reconstitution after alpha-beta-depleted transplantation in children. V gave up 4 bases and J gave up 2 bases; unmatched junction bases: 5. Germline-derived CDR1 and CDR2 are SGHRS and YFSETQ. This CDR3 is built from 15 residues. Preparation of the TCRbeta library involved a method that used unique molecular identifiers. TCRdb ran MiXCR on the PCR reads and lists one entry per CDR3 protein. In the table there are 250,000 to 300,000 distinct CDR3 sequences, about a tenth of which are singletons. This clonotype was seen only a few times. The sample here was PBMCs from the stem cell graft donor, taken from the stem cell graft. The V call is TRBV5-1, the J call TRBJ2-1, with TRBD2 matching over 8 bases. The TCR was taken from a human donor who donated a stem cell graft to a child with SCID. This CDR3 is CASSPGGIPYNEQFF. The CDR3 nucleotides are TGCGCCAGCAGCCCGGGGGGGATCCCCTACAATGAGCAGTTCTTC.